The 32 T cell receptor beta chains reported below all come from one sample, sequenced in a study of blood T cell repertoires in COVID-19. Some clones are missing from TCRdb's copy, which holds only in-frame ones; the method was immunoSEQ multiplex PCR. The repertoire has 100,000 to 120,000 clones, roughly four fifths of them found once; the top ten carry more than 15%. Source material: peripheral blood. The receptors were sampled from a woman in her sixties or seventies with acute or convalescent COVID-19.

This clone was detected once. CDR3 region: CASIRSGGPAYEQYF. As DNA, the CDR3 is TGTGCCAGCATCCGGAGCGGGGGGCCTGCCTACGAGCAGTACTTC. This chain joins TRBV6-6 and TRBJ2-7, with 9 bases matching TRBD2. J gave up 2 bases and V 7 bases, and 9 bases lay outside the gene matches. The length of the CDR3 is 15 residues. CDR1 and CDR2 from the germline V gene are MNHNY and SVGAGI (reference sequence).

This clone was seen only a few times. The chain joins TRBV27 to TRBJ2-7, with TRBD2 matching 13 bases. Trimming removed 4 bases from V and 0 bases from J; junction bases left unmatched: 3. CDR3 length equals 16 residues. Germline CDR1 is MNHEY and CDR2 is SMNVEV (reference sequence). The DNA of the CDR3 is TGTGCCAGCAGTTCCGGACTAGCGGGGGTCTCCTACGAGCAGTACTTC. This encodes CASSSGLAGVSYEQYF.

The rearrangement joins TRBV5-1 to TRBJ1-5, with a possible D match to TRBD1 (5 bases). V was clipped by 4 bases and J by 2 bases, with 13 bases between them. Germline values: CDR1 SGHRS, CDR2 YFSETQ. The CDR3 extends over 15 amino acids. Here the CDR3 DNA reads TGCGCCAGCAGCCCTCTCGGAGGGGGCAATCAGCCCCAGCATTTT. This codes for CASSPLGGGNQPQHF.

This chain uses TRBV13 with TRBJ2-1, with 7 bases matching TRBD2. The V gene end was trimmed by 5 bases and the J gene end by 3 bases; junction bases not matched to a gene: 7. In germline, CDR1 is PRHDT, CDR2 FYEKMQ (reference sequence). This CDR3 has 15 amino acids. The CDR3 sequence is CASSGEGTGYNEQFF. The CDR3 DNA is TGTGCCAGCAGCGGGGAGGGTACGGGCTACAATGAGCAGTTCTTC.

The count of this clone is one. V is TRBV4-3 and J is TRBJ1-3, with D possibly matching TRBD1 (5 bases). The CDR3 spans 19 residues. V lost 0 bases and J 0 bases, leaving 18 bases between the germline ends. Germline loops: CDR1 LGHNA, CDR2 YSLEER. CDR3 loop: CASSQDLGGLMSSGNTIYF. In DNA form, the CDR3 reads TGCGCCAGCAGCCAAGATCTTGGGGGACTGATGAGCTCTGGAAACACCATATATTTT.

The genes are TRBV5-1 and TRBJ2-1; D perhaps matches TRBD1 (6 bases). The germline CDR1 and CDR2 sequences are SGHRS and YFSETQ. This CDR3 has 15 amino acids. The V end lost 4 bases, the J end lost 2 bases, and 13 bases lay between the germline ends. CDR3 DNA sequence: TGCGCCAGCAGCACACAGGGCCTGACCTACAATGAGCAGTTCTTC. Amino acid sequence: CASSTQGLTYNEQFF.

In DNA form, the CDR3 reads TGTGCCAGCAGCTTGACAGCTGTCTACGAGCAGTACTTC. Translating it yields CASSLTAVYEQYF. The V gene is TRBV5-6, the J gene TRBJ2-7; no clear D. Germline CDR1 SGHDT, CDR2 YYEEEE. V gave up 1 base and J gave up 3 bases, with 8 bases separating them. The CDR3 has 13 residues. Full variable domain (remainder filled in from reference TRBV5-6 and TRBJ2-7): DAGVTQSPTHLIKTRGQQVTLRCSPKSGHDTVSWYQQALGQGPQFIFQYYEEEERQRGNFPDRFSGHQFPNYSSELNVNALLLGDSALYLCASSLTAVYEQYFGPGTRLTVT.

The chain joins TRBV7-9 to TRBJ1-6, with 8 bases matching TRBD1. Germline V CDR1 and CDR2: SEHNR, FQNEAQ (reference sequence). The CDR3 runs 14 residues. Unmatched junction bases numbered 5, after V lost 4 bases and J lost 9 bases. The CDR3 bases are TGTGCCAGCAGCTCGGGACAGGATTTTTCACCCCTCCACTTT. This sequence encodes CASSSGQDFSPLHF.

This clone was detected only a few times. The chain combines TRBV5-1 with TRBJ2-3; 11 bases are shared with TRBD2. This CDR3 contains 16 residues. Germline loops: CDR1 SGHRS, CDR2 YFSETQ. The junction had 4 bases not matched to a gene; V was cut back by 2 bases and J by 2 bases. CDR3 amino acids: CASSFIAGGNTDTQYF. CDR3 nucleotide sequence: TGCGCCAGCAGCTTTATAGCGGGGGGGAACACAGATACGCAGTATTTT.

The chain joins TRBV7-2 to TRBJ1-2; TRBD1 might be the D (6 bases). Trimming shortened V by 5 bases and J by 7 bases, and 20 bases separated the two germline ends. The CDR3 spans 15 residues. CDR1 is SGHTA and CDR2 is FQGNSA in the germline V gene. CDR3 sequence reads: CASSGPTGNGFGYTF. CDR3 nucleotide sequence: TGTGCCAGCAGCGGGCCGACAGGTAACGGCTTTGGCTACACCTTC.

This chain's CDR3 is CASSQGVTGGAGELFF. CDR3 sequence (DNA): TGTGCCAGCAGCCAGGGTGTCACGGGGGGGGCCGGGGAGCTGTTTTTT. The V and J genes are TRBV3-1 (or the pseudogene TRBV3-2) and TRBJ2-2; 8 bases are a match to TRBD2. The length of the CDR3 is 16 residues. J gave up 6 bases and V 3 bases, and 9 bases lay outside the gene matches. CDR1 and CDR2 (germline): LGHDT, YNNKEL (reference sequence).

This clone was counted between two and nine times. The chain is built from TRBV2 and TRBJ2-5; 10 positions agree with TRBD1. The CDR3 has 15 amino acids. Germline V gene data show CDR1 as SNHLY and CDR2 as FYNNEI. Losses at the gene ends were 6 bases for V and 1 base for J; bases not matched to a gene: 5. The CDR3 DNA follows: TGTGCCAGCAGCCGGGACAGGGGCCCCCAAGAGACCCAGTACTTC. Encoded protein: CASSRDRGPQETQYF.

The genes are TRBV5-4 and TRBJ2-7, with 9 bases that match TRBD1. The CDR3 loop spans 17 amino acids. Germline trimming cut 1 base from V and 5 bases from J; bases unmatched to any gene: 13. Germline loops: CDR1 SGHNT, CDR2 YYREEE (reference sequence). Here the CDR3 reads CASSLKSTGQGLNEQYF. The CDR3 nucleotides are TGTGCCAGCAGCTTGAAAAGCACGGGACAGGGACTCAACGAGCAGTACTTC.

The chain has TRBV2 and TRBJ2-3, with D tentatively TRBD2 (5 bases). V was trimmed by 6 bases and J by 1 base, leaving 8 bases between them. From germline, CDR1 is SNHLY and CDR2 FYNNEI. The CDR3 has 13 residues. DNA for the CDR3: TGTGCCAGCAGCCCCGGGGGCACAGATACGCAGTATTTT. It specifies CASSPGGTDTQYF.

The rearrangement joins TRBV5-1 to TRBJ2-3; TRBD2 matches at 7 bases. Germline assignment: CDR1 SGHRS and CDR2 YFSETQ. This CDR3 contains 14 residues. J gave up 4 bases and V 3 bases, and 5 bases lay outside the gene matches. The CDR3 nucleotides read TGCGCCAGCAGCTGGACTAGGCTAGCAGATACGCAGTATTTT. It is translated as CASSWTRLADTQYF.

Only one count was recorded for this clone. The CDR3 bases are TGTGCCAGCAGCCCGGAGTTATACAACACTGAAGCTTTCTTT. Its translation is CASSPELYNTEAFF. The chain uses TRBV6-5 and TRBJ1-1; D unclear. Germline V gives CDR1 MNHEY, CDR2 SVGAGI. The CDR3 runs 14 residues. Trimming pared 6 bases from V and 2 bases from J, leaving 13 bases between.

The chain has TRBV5-5 and TRBJ1-2, with D tentatively TRBD1 (6 bases). The germline V and J ends were trimmed by 4 bases and 8 bases, with 30 bases remaining between them. The germline V gene encodes CDR1 SGHKS and CDR2 YYEKEE (reference sequence). This CDR3 has 18 residues. The CDR3: CASSPRSDSNSQGFGYTF. The CDR3 region has the DNA TGTGCCAGCAGCCCGAGGTCGGACAGCAACTCTCAGGGGTTCGGCTACACCTTC.

This clone has more than one count but fewer than ten. V is TRBV24-1 and J is TRBJ2-3; D is unresolved. Germline V gene lookup returns CDR1 KGHDR and CDR2 SFDVKD. This CDR3 spans 16 amino acids. V gave up 3 bases and J gave up 2 bases, with 14 bases separating them. The CDR3 DNA sequence: TGTGCCACCAGTGATGCGAGTCCTAGGTTCACAGATACGCAGTATTTT. Amino acids: CATSDASPRFTDTQYF.

This chain links TRBV30 with TRBJ2-3; no reliable D call. The CDR3 spans 14 residues. With 2 bases removed from V and 5 bases from J, the gap between germline ends came to 14 bases. The germline gives CDR1 GTSNPN, CDR2 SVGIG (reference sequence). CDR3 sequence (DNA): TGTGCCTGGAGTCGTGTGTCCCCGGGAGATACGCAGTATTTT. Its translation: CAWSRVSPGDTQYF.

The CDR3 is CASSQKQGSNYGYTF. The CDR3 region has the DNA TGTGCCAGCAGCCAGAAACAGGGTTCTAACTATGGCTACACCTTC. V is TRBV14 and J is TRBJ1-2, with a weak D call TRBD1 (6 bases). The CDR3 length is 15 residues. V lost 3 bases, J lost 0 bases, and 11 bases lay in between. Germline CDR1 and CDR2: SGHDN and FVKESK.

This clone was recorded once. V and J are TRBV27 and TRBJ2-7; D remains unclear. This CDR3 has 13 amino acids. Germline V lookup: CDR1 MNHEY, CDR2 SMNVEV (reference sequence). V dropped 7 bases and J dropped 9 bases, with 19 bases sitting between them. The CDR3 sequence is CASTGGAYEWQYF. CDR3 DNA sequence: TGTGCCAGCACTGGCGGAGCCTACGAGTGGCAGTACTTC.

This clone was detected once. The V call is TRBV7-6, the J call TRBJ2-1; D unresolved. Germline CDR1 and CDR2: SGHVS and FNYEAQ. The V and J ends lost 6 bases and 0 bases respectively, with 18 bases between them. The CDR3 is made up of 17 amino acids. Here the CDR3 DNA reads TGTGCCAGCAGTCCCCGCCCGCGGAAGAGCTCCTACAATGAGCAGTTCTTC. Translating it yields CASSPRPRKSSYNEQFF.

This clone is a singleton in its sample. In DNA form, the CDR3 reads TGTGCCAGTAGTAAAAAAATGCGGGGGGAGTACAATGAGCAGTTCTTC. This codes for CASSKKMRGEYNEQFF. This chain links TRBV19 with TRBJ2-1, with TRBD2 matching over 8 bases. Germline assignment: CDR1 LNHDA and CDR2 SQIVND (reference sequence). The CDR3 sequence is 16 residues long. V shed 4 bases, J shed 4 bases, and the junction held 9 bases outside the gene matches.

V and J are TRBV30 and TRBJ2-6; D perhaps matches TRBD1 (5 bases). V lost 2 bases to trimming and J lost 9 bases, with 11 bases between them. Germline V gene lookup returns CDR1 GTSNPN and CDR2 SVGIG (reference sequence). The CDR3 length is 13 residues. In DNA form, the CDR3 reads TGTGCCTGGAGTACCCAGGGTAACAACGTCCTGACTTTC. It encodes CAWSTQGNNVLTF.

V and J are TRBV7-2 and TRBJ2-1; no clear D gene. Germline CDR1 SGHTA, CDR2 FQGNSA. CDR3 length: 17 amino acids. The V and J ends lost 1 base and 0 bases respectively, with 13 bases between them. The chain's CDR3 is CASSLVLRSISYNEQFF. DNA of the CDR3: TGTGCCAGCAGCTTAGTGTTGCGATCTATCTCCTACAATGAGCAGTTCTTC.

V and J are TRBV4-1 and TRBJ1-2, with a weak D call TRBD1 (6 bases). With 0 bases removed from V and 8 bases from J, the gap between germline ends came to 13 bases. Germline V gene lookup returns CDR1 MGHRA and CDR2 YSYEKL. The CDR3 totals 14 residues. The CDR3 spells CASSQDPGAGGYTF. As DNA, the CDR3 is TGCGCCAGCAGCCAAGACCCAGGGGCTGGGGGCTACACCTTC.

The J gene is TRBJ1-4, the V gene TRBV29-1; D not certain. Germline V gives CDR1 SQVTM, CDR2 ANQGSEA. The CDR3 extends over 12 amino acids. V lost 6 bases to trimming and J lost 6 bases, with 11 bases between them. The CDR3 DNA sequence: TGCAGCGTACAAGTTGGAGATGAAAAACTGTTTTTT. Encoded protein: CSVQVGDEKLFF.

The V gene is TRBV9, the J gene TRBJ2-5; 7 nucleotides line up with TRBD1. The CDR3 is 14 amino acids. Germline values: CDR1 SGDLS, CDR2 YYNGEE. V was pared by 2 bases and J by 5 bases, with 6 bases of the junction left unmatched. The CDR3: CASSVGDSWETQYF. The CDR3 DNA reads TGTGCCAGCAGCGTGGGGGACAGTTGGGAGACCCAGTACTTC. Together with reference TRBV9 and TRBJ2-5, the CDR3 gives the full variable domain: DSGVTQTPKHLITATGQRVTLRCSPRSGDLSVYWYQQSLDQGLQFLIQYYNGEERAKGNILERFSAQQFPDLHSELNLSSLELGDSALYFCASSVGDSWETQYFGPGTRLLVL.

This sequence joins TRBV5-6 and TRBJ2-7, with D hard to call. This CDR3 spans 12 amino acids. Germline V gene data show CDR1 as SGHDT and CDR2 as YYEEEE. Trimming pared 1 base from V and 4 bases from J, leaving 6 bases between. This CDR3 is CASSLTVYEQYF. The CDR3 DNA sequence: TGTGCCAGCAGCTTGACGGTTTACGAGCAGTACTTC.

This clone was counted only a few times. The V gene is TRBV6-1, the J gene TRBJ1-5, with a tentative D call TRBD1 (6 bases). The CDR3 has 18 residues. Trimming removed 1 base at V and 2 bases at J, with 18 bases between. In germline, CDR1 is MNHNS, CDR2 SASEGT. CDR3 amino acids: CASSEGGRGRGGNQPQHF. CDR3 coding DNA: TGTGCCAGCAGTGAAGGGGGGCGCGGCAGGGGTGGCAATCAGCCCCAGCATTTT.

This chain links TRBV11-2 with TRBJ1-2; 8 bases fit TRBD1. With 2 bases clipped from V and 7 bases from J, the junction kept 3 bases outside the gene matches. Germline CDR1 reads SGHAT; CDR2 reads FQNNGV. The CDR3 spans 13 residues. The DNA for the CDR3 is TGTGCCAGCAGCTTACAGGGGGCGCTTGGCTACACCTTC. This translates into CASSLQGALGYTF.

This clone appeared a single time. V usage is TRBV28 and J usage is TRBJ2-5, with D possibly being TRBD1 (5 bases). CDR3 length equals 14 residues. The V and J ends lost 2 bases and 4 bases respectively, with 11 bases between them. Germline CDR1 is MDHEN and CDR2 is SYDVKM. The CDR3 loop is CASSLRARVETQYF. Here the CDR3 DNA reads TGTGCCAGCAGTTTAAGGGCCAGGGTAGAGACCCAGTACTTC.